This record covers a single T cell receptor (beta chain). Its antigen remains unknown. Germline assignment: CDR1 MNHEY and CDR2 SMNVEV (reference sequence). J gave up 2 bases and V 8 bases, and 9 bases lay outside the gene matches. The CDR3 spans 15 residues. The data stem from a study of T cell responses to AZD1222 COVID-19 vaccine. Study details: Analysis merged second doses at about 4 or about 12 weeks.

The method was immunoSEQ multiplex PCR; TCRdb's version includes in-frame clones alone and lacks a portion of them. This table has approximately 88,000 clones, 60% to 80% appearing once. Whole-study findings and limits: Close to half of all spike-specific TCRs reportedly target regions of the variants that are unmutated. No day 14 peak samples; only post-peak repertoires were characterized. Donors, mostly white British, included more females; clonal diversity was possibly underestimated.

Source: peripheral blood, taken on day 0 of AZD1222 vaccination. The clonotype comes from an adult in good health. The chain recombines TRBV27 with TRBJ2-1; TRBD2 matches at 7 bases. The CDR3 spells CASSAQREAYNEQFF. The CDR3 DNA follows: TGTGCCAGCTCTGCTCAGCGGGAAGCCTACAATGAGCAGTTCTTC.